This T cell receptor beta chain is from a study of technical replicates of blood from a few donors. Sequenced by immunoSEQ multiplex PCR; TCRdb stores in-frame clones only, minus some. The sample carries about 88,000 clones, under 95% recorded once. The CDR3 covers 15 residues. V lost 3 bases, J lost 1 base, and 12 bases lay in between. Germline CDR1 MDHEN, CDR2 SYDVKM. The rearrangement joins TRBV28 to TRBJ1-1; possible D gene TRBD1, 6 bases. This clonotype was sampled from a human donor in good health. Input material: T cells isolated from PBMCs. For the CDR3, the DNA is TGTGCCAGCAGTTTGCGGACACAGGGGAACACTGAAGCTTTCTTT. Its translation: CASSLRTQGNTEAFF. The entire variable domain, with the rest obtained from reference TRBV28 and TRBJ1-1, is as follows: DVKVTQSSRYLVKRTGEKVFLECVQDMDHENMFWYRQDPGLGLRLIYFSYDVKMKEKGDIPEGYSVSREKKERFSLILESASTNQTSMYLCASSLRTQGNTEAFFGQGTRLTVV.